A selection of T cell receptor beta chains follows, all from one sample in a study of Graves' ophthalmopathy and Graves' hyperthyroidism. Each CDR3 protein gets one entry after TCRdb re-called the multiplex PCR reads with MiXCR. The profile covers over 650,000 distinct CDR3 sequences, with just over 40% appearing a single time and 3% to 3.5% taken by the ten largest. Source material: peripheral blood. The receptors shown here come from an adult man with Graves' ophthalmopathy. Each CDR3 is given with its conserved first and last residue. Fields, in order: V gene, J gene, CDR3 protein.

TRBV7-9	TRBJ1-2	CASSQGDNYGYTF
TRBV19	TRBJ2-1	CASSRGLADNEQFF
TRBV5-5	TRBJ2-7	CASSPRDGLSNEQYF
TRBV24-1	TRBJ1-2	CATSDPHGIYGYTF
TRBV7-9	TRBJ2-6	CASSDSPTGSGANVLTF
TRBV7-2	TRBJ1-6	CASSQRQISDNSPLHF
TRBV7-6	TRBJ1-3	CASSLTGNSGNTIYF
TRBV2	TRBJ2-7	CASSDWGGRAPREQYF
TRBV20-1	TRBJ1-4	CSARLGQGKLFF
TRBV20-1	TRBJ1-5	CSASRGDSNQPQHF
TRBV6-1	TRBJ2-7	CASRSGTGTYEQYF
TRBV5-1	TRBJ1-2	CASSLDGQPYGYTF
TRBV29-1	NA	CSVEDSWSGYEQFF
TRBV7-9	TRBJ2-2	CASSPPGELFF
TRBV12-3/TRBV12-4	TRBJ2-5	CASSRSGGRETQYF
TRBV29-1	TRBJ1-1	CSVPGGQNIEAFF
TRBV4-3	TRBJ2-5	CASSQDRRRGETQYF
TRBV7-9	TRBJ1-4	CASSLLDSDGKLFF
TRBV29-1	TRBJ1-3	CSVDGVVSGNTIYF
TRBV25-1	TRBJ1-6	CASGQGGLGNSPLHF
TRBV2	TRBJ1-3	CASSENLGRHPYGYTIYF
TRBV7-2	TRBJ1-1	CASSLEPGRTAFF
TRBV11-3	NA	CASSLPVGPVNEQFF
TRBV12-3/TRBV12-4	TRBJ1-1	CASSPLAGGVTEAFF
TRBV18	TRBJ2-5	CASSPSDGQETQYF
TRBV19	TRBJ1-1	CASRTQGDTEAFF
TRBV7-6	TRBJ2-5	CASSLAYLGSGYAQYF
TRBV11-3	TRBJ1-2	CASSLAGQRRYGYTF
TRBV20-1	TRBJ1-4	CSARDLVGRGGTEKLFF
TRBV12-3/TRBV12-4	TRBJ1-2	CASSLDRGLFYGYTF
TRBV10-3	TRBJ2-7	CAISAGTARYEQYF
TRBV24-1	TRBJ1-4	CATSDLAATNEKLFF
TRBV29-1	TRBJ2-7	CSAETGSYEQYF
TRBV7-2	TRBJ2-6	CASSLGGRVYW
TRBV15	TRBJ2-6	CATSSYRGTGFSGANVLTF
TRBV9	TRBJ2-7	CASSVGASGSF
TRBV18	TRBJ1-2	CASSPLDADGYTF
TRBV12-3/TRBV12-4	TRBJ2-5	CASSRQGEESETQYF
TRBV20-1	TRBJ1-2	CSARVQGDGDGGYTF
TRBV29-1	TRBJ2-7	CSPGTVYEQYF
TRBV19	TRBJ1-4	CASKSSRGTEKLFF
TRBV5-5	TRBJ2-6	CASSLAAVLTF
TRBV12-3/TRBV12-4	TRBJ1-1	CASSELGTTEAFF
TRBV20-1	TRBJ2-5	CSARVYPGVETQYF
TRBV7-2	TRBJ2-7	CASSLVGTVNEQYF
TRBV2	TRBJ1-3	CASSGQGPNLSSGNTIYF
TRBV25-1	TRBJ2-1	CASAVTGSSYNEQFF
TRBV9	TRBJ1-4	CASSVGWEGNEKLFF
TRBV25-1	TRBJ2-7	CASSQGSDSLSWYEQYF
TRBV20-1	TRBJ1-2	CSANSGGGYGYTF